These T cell receptor beta chains were read from a single sample in a study of cytomegalovirus exposure and HLA in healthy donors. This table comes from immunoSEQ multiplex PCR, and its TCRdb copy is limited to in-frame clones, with some not included. The sample lists 95,000 to 150,000 clones; 80% to 90% were seen once. The sample was PBMCs. The receptors stem from a man aged 40-55 years in good health and CMV-seronegative. Both conserved end residues are part of each CDR3. The D gene is left open where the match is weak. Clone size is shown for a subset of rows, as once, few, many or a class of expanded clone.

D gene: TRBD2; J gene: TRBJ2-1; V gene: TRBV5-1; clone size: NA; CDR3 DNA: TGCGCCAGCAGCAAATACGGGACTAACAATGAGCAGTTCTTC; CDR3 protein: CASSKYGTNNEQFF
D gene: TRBD2; J gene: TRBJ2-3; V gene: TRBV18; clone size: NA; CDR3 DNA: TGTGCCAGCTCTATTAGCGGGGCCAGCGATACGCAGTATTTT; CDR3 protein: CASSISGASDTQYF
D gene: TRBD2; J gene: TRBJ2-4; V gene: TRBV11-2; clone size: NA; CDR3 DNA: TGTGCCAGCAGCGGGGGACTACCCGAGACACTAGCCAAAAACATTCAGTACTTC; CDR3 protein: CASSGGLPETLAKNIQYF
D gene: NA; J gene: TRBJ1-2; V gene: TRBV2; clone size: few; CDR3 DNA: TGTGCCAGCAGTGAATCGGGGGGGTACTACTATGGCTACACCTTC; CDR3 protein: CASSESGGYYYGYTF
D gene: NA; J gene: TRBJ2-7; V gene: TRBV4-3; clone size: NA; CDR3 DNA: TGCGCCAGCAGCCAAGAGTATAGGGGCAACGAGCAGTACTTC; CDR3 protein: CASSQEYRGNEQYF
D gene: TRBD1; J gene: TRBJ1-1; V gene: TRBV19; clone size: NA; CDR3 DNA: TGTGCCAGTAAAGATCCGGGACAGGGCCCTGAAGCTTTCTTT; CDR3 protein: CASKDPGQGPEAFF
D gene: TRBD2; J gene: TRBJ2-3; V gene: TRBV6-5; clone size: few; CDR3 DNA: TGTGCCAGCAGGACTAGCTTGGTCACAGATACGCAGTATTTT; CDR3 protein: CASRTSLVTDTQYF
D gene: TRBD1; J gene: TRBJ1-2; V gene: TRBV7-9; clone size: NA; CDR3 DNA: TGTGCCAGCAGCTTAGAAGCATGGGGGCCGGGACAGGGTGTCTATGGCTACACCTTC; CDR3 protein: CASSLEAWGPGQGVYGYTF
D gene: NA; J gene: TRBJ1-1; V gene: TRBV5-1; clone size: NA; CDR3 DNA: TGCGCCAGCAGCTTTGGTGCGGTGGGGGGGTACACTGAAGCTTTCTTT; CDR3 protein: CASSFGAVGGYTEAFF
D gene: TRBD1; J gene: TRBJ2-3; V gene: TRBV4-1; clone size: few; CDR3 DNA: TGCGCCAGCAGCAAACAGGGGGGAGGCACAGATACGCAGTATTTT; CDR3 protein: CASSKQGGGTDTQYF
D gene: TRBD1; J gene: TRBJ1-1; V gene: TRBV4-2; clone size: NA; CDR3 DNA: TGTGCCAGCAGCCTACGAACAGGGGTGGGGAACACTGAAGCTTTCTTT; CDR3 protein: CASSLRTGVGNTEAFF
D gene: TRBD2; J gene: TRBJ2-1; V gene: TRBV30; clone size: NA; CDR3 DNA: TGTGCCTGGAGTAGGTGGGAGGGACCAAATGAGCAGTTCTTC; CDR3 protein: CAWSRWEGPNEQFF